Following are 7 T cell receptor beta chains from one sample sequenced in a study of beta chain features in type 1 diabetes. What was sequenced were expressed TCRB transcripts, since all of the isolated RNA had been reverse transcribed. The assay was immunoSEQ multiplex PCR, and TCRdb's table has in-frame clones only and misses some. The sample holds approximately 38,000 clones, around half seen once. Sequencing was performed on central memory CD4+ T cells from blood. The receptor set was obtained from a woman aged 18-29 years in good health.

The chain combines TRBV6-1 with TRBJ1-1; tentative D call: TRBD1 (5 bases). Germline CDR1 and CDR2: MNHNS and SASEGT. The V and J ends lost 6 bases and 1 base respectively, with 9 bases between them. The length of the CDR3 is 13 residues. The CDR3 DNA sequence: TGTGCCAGCAGGACAGTAGGGAACACTGAAGCTTTCTTT. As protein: CASRTVGNTEAFF.

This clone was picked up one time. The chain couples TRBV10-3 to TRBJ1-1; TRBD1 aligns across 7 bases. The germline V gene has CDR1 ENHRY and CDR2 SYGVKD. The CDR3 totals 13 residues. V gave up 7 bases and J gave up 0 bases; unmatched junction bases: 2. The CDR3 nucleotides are TGTGCCATCATGAGGGGGCTGAACACTGAAGCTTTCTTT. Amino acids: CAIMRGLNTEAFF.

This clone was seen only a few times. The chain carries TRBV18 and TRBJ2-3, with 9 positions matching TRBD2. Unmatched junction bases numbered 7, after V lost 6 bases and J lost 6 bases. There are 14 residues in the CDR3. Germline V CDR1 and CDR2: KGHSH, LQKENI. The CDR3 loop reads CASSSSGASDTQYF. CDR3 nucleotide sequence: TGTGCCAGCTCGTCTAGCGGGGCCTCCGATACGCAGTATTTT.

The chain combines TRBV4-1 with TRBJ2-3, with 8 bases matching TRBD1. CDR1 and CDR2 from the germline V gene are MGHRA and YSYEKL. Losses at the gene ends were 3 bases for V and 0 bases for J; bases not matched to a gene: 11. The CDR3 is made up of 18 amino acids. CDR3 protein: CASSQSPGTGPSTDTQYF. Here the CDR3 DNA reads TGCGCCAGCAGCCAGAGCCCCGGGACAGGTCCTAGCACAGATACGCAGTATTTT.

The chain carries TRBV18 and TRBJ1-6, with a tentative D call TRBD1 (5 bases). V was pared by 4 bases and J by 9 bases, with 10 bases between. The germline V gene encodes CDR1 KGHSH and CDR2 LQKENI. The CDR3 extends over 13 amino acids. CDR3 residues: CASSQGTGSPLHF. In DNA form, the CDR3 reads TGTGCCAGCTCACAGGGAACAGGTTCACCCCTCCACTTT.

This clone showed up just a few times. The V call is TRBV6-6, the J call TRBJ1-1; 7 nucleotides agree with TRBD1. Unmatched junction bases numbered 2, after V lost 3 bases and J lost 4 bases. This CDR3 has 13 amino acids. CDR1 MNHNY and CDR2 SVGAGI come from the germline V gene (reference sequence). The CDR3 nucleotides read TGTGCCAGCAGTTATACAGGGGCCACTGAAGCTTTCTTT. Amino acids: CASSYTGATEAFF.

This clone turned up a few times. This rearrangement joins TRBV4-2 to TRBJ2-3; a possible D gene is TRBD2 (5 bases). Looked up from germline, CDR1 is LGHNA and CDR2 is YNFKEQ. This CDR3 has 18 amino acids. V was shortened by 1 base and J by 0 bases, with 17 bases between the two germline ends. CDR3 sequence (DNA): TGTGCCAGCAGCCAAGGGGGAGCGGCCTCCACTAGCACAGATACGCAGTATTTT. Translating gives CASSQGGAASTSTDTQYF.